This T cell receptor beta chain is drawn from a study of cytomegalovirus exposure and HLA in healthy donors. PCR was performed using 60 Vbeta and 13 Jbeta primers. The protocol was immunoSEQ multiplex PCR, while the TCRdb copy is restricted to in-frame clones and leaves out a portion. The table lists 200,000 to 250,000 clones, approximately 82% of them singletons. Points from the study as a whole: Published work reported that the classifier diagnosed cytomegalovirus status with high specificity and sensitivity. In an earlier analysis, in fewer than 700 donors, most V segments appeared productive either ~87% or ~30% of the time.

V lost 0 bases to trimming and J lost 0 bases, with 11 bases between them. The length of the CDR3 is 16 residues. The germline V gene encodes CDR1 SGDLS and CDR2 YYNGEE. With regard to this clone: Its antigen is still unknown.

J is TRBJ2-3 and V is TRBV9; possibly TRBD2 for D (6 bases). Sequenced input: PBMCs. The sequence was collected from a man aged 18-30 years in good health and CMV-seronegative. CDR3 region: CASSVGWGTSTDTQYF. Here the CDR3 DNA reads TGTGCCAGCAGCGTAGGGTGGGGGACTAGCACAGATACGCAGTATTTT.